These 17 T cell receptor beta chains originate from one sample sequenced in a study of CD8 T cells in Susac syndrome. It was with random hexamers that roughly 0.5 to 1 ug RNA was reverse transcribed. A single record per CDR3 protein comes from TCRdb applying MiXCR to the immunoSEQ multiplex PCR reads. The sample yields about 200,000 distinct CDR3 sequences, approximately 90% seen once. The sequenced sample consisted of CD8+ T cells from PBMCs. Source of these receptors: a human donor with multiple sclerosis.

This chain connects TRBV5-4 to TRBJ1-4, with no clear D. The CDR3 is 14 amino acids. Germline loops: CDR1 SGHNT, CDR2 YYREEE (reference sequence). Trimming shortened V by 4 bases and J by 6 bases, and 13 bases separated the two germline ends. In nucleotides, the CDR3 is TGTGCCAGCAGCCTCGGACGGACCGATGAAAAACTGTTTTTT. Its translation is CASSLGRTDEKLFF.

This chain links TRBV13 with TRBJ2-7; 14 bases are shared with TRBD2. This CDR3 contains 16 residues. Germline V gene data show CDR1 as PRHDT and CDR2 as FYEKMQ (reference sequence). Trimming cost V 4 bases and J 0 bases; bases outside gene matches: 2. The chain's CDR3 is CASSSGLAGVSYEQYF. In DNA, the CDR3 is TGTGCCAGCAGCTCGGGACTAGCGGGAGTCTCCTACGAGCAGTACTTC. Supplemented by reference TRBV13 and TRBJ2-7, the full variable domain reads AAGVIQSPRHLIKEKRETATLKCYPIPRHDTVYWYQQGPGQDPQFLISFYEKMQSDKGSIPDRFSAQQFSDYHSELNMSSLELGDSALYFCASSSGLAGVSYEQYFGPGTRLTVT.

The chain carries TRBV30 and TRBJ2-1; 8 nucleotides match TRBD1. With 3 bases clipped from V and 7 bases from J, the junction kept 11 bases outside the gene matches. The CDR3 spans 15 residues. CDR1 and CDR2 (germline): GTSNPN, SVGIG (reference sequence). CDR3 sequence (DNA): TGTGCCTGGAGCGCAGGACAGGGATGGGCGAATGAGCAGTTCTTC. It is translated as CAWSAGQGWANEQFF.

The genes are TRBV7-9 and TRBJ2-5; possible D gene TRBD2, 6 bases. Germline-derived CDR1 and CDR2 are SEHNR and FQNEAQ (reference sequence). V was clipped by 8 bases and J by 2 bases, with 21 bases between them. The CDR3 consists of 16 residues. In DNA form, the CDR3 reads TGTGCCAGCGACTCAAATGCGGGACCGATACAAGAGACCCAGTACTTC. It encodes CASDSNAGPIQETQYF.

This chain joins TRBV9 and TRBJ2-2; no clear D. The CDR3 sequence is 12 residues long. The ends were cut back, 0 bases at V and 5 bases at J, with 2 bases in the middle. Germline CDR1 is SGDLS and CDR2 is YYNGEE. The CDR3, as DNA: TGTGCCAGCAGCGTAGCTACCGGGGAGCTGTTTTTT. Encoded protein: CASSVATGELFF.

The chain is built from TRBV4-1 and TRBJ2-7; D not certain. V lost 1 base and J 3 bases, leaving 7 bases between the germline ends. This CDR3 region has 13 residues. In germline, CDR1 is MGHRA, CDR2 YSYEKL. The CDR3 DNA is TGCGCCAGCAGCCAAGTTGGGGTCTACGAGCAGTACTTC. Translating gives CASSQVGVYEQYF.

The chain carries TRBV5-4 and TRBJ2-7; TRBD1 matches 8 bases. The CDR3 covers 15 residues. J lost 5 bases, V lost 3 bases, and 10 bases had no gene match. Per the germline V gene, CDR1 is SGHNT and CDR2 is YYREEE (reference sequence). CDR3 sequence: CASSSGDRGHHEQYF. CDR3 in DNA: TGTGCCAGCAGCTCCGGCGACAGGGGACACCACGAGCAGTACTTC.

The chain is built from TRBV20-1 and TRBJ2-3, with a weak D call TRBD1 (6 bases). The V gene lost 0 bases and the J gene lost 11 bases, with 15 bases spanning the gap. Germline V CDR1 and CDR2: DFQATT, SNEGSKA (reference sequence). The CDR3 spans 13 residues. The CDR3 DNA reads TGCAGTGCTAGAGATCTCGTAGGACAGATGCAGTATTTT. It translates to CSARDLVGQMQYF.

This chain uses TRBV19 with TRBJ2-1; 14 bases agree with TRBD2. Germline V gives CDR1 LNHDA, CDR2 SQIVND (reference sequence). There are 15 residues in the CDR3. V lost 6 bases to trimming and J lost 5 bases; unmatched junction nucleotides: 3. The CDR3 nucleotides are TGTGCCAGTAGGCCGGGACTAGCGGGAGACAATGAGCAGTTCTTC. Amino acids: CASRPGLAGDNEQFF.

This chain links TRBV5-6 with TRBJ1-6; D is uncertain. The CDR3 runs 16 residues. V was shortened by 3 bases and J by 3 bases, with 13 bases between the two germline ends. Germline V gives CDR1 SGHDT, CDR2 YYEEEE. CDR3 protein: CASSSLDRGYNSPLHF. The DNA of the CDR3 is TGTGCCAGCAGCTCATTGGATCGGGGCTATAATTCACCCCTCCACTTT.

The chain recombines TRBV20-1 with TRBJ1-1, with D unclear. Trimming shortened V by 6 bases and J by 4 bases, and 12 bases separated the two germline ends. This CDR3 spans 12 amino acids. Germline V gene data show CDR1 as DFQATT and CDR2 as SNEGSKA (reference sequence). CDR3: CSAEGGGTEAFF. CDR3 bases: TGCAGTGCGGAGGGAGGTGGCACTGAAGCTTTCTTT.

The DNA for the CDR3 is TGTGCCAGCAGTTCGACAGGGCTGTTCTACGAAAAACTGTTTTTT. As protein: CASSSTGLFYEKLFF. The chain uses TRBV12-3 or TRBV12-4 and TRBJ1-4; 7 bases align to TRBD1. V lost 4 bases, J lost 8 bases, and 10 bases stayed unmatched. CDR3 length equals 15 residues.

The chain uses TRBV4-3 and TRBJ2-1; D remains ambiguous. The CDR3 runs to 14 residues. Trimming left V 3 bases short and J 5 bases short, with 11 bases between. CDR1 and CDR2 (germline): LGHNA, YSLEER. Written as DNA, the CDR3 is TGCGCCAGCAGCCACGCGGACGGTAACAATGAGCAGTTCTTC. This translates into CASSHADGNNEQFF.

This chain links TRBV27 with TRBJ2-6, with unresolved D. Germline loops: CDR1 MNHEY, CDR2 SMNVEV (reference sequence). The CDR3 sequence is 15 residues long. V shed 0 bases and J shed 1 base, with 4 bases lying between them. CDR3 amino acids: CASSLSRSGANVLTF. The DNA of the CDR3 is TGTGCCAGCAGTTTATCCCGATCTGGGGCCAACGTCCTGACTTTC.

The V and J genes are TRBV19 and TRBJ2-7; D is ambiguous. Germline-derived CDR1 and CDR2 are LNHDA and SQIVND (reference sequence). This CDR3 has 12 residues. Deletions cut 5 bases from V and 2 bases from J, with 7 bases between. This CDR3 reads CASSAQTYEQYF. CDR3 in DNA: TGTGCCAGTAGTGCTCAAACCTACGAGCAGTACTTC.

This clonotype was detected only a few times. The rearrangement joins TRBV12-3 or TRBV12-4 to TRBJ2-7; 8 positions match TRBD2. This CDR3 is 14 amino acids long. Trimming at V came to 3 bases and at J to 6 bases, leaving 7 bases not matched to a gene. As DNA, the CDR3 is TGTGCCAGCAGTTTCTTAGCGGGATCGAGCGAGCAGTACTTC. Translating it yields CASSFLAGSSEQYF.

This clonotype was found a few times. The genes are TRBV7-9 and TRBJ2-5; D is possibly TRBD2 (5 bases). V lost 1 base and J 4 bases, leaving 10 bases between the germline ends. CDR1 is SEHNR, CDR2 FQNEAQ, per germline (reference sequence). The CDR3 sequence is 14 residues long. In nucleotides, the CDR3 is TGTGCCAGCAGCTTAGACGGGAACGCAGAGACCCAGTACTTC. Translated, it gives CASSLDGNAETQYF.